Below, one T cell receptor beta chain is given with its context. Its antigen is currently unknown. V was clipped by 0 bases and J by 1 base; unmatched bases: 3. The length of the CDR3 is 16 residues. CDR1 and CDR2 (germline): SGHAT, FQNNGV. Treatment reported: approximately nine-day PBMC culture with coronavirus spike peptide pools or control peptides (ViraFEST assay). With peptide pools, ViraFEST first expanded antigen-specific T cells and afterwards sequenced their TCRs. The source of the sample is a study of vaccination and CD4 T cells after COVID-19. Study details: Two of the convalescents were Hispanic, and the group consisted of six males and four females. In culture, cells were exposed to overlapping spike peptides from SARS-CoV-2, HCoV-NL63, HCoV-OC43 and HCoV-229E.

The Oncomine TCR Beta short-read assay was applied to DNA of cultured CD4+ T cells. TCRdb itself ran the PCR reads through MiXCR, one entry per CDR3 protein. The table includes approximately 12,000 distinct CDR3 sequences, 64% detected once. The source is a human donor who had recovered from COVID-19. V gene TRBV11-2 combines with J gene TRBJ2-7, with TRBD2 matching 10 bases. The source material was CD4+ T cells from blood, cultured in vitro. The CDR3 nucleotides are TGTGCCAGCAGCTTAGATTTAGCGGGAGGATCCTACGAGCAGTACTTC. Protein: CASSLDLAGGSYEQYF.